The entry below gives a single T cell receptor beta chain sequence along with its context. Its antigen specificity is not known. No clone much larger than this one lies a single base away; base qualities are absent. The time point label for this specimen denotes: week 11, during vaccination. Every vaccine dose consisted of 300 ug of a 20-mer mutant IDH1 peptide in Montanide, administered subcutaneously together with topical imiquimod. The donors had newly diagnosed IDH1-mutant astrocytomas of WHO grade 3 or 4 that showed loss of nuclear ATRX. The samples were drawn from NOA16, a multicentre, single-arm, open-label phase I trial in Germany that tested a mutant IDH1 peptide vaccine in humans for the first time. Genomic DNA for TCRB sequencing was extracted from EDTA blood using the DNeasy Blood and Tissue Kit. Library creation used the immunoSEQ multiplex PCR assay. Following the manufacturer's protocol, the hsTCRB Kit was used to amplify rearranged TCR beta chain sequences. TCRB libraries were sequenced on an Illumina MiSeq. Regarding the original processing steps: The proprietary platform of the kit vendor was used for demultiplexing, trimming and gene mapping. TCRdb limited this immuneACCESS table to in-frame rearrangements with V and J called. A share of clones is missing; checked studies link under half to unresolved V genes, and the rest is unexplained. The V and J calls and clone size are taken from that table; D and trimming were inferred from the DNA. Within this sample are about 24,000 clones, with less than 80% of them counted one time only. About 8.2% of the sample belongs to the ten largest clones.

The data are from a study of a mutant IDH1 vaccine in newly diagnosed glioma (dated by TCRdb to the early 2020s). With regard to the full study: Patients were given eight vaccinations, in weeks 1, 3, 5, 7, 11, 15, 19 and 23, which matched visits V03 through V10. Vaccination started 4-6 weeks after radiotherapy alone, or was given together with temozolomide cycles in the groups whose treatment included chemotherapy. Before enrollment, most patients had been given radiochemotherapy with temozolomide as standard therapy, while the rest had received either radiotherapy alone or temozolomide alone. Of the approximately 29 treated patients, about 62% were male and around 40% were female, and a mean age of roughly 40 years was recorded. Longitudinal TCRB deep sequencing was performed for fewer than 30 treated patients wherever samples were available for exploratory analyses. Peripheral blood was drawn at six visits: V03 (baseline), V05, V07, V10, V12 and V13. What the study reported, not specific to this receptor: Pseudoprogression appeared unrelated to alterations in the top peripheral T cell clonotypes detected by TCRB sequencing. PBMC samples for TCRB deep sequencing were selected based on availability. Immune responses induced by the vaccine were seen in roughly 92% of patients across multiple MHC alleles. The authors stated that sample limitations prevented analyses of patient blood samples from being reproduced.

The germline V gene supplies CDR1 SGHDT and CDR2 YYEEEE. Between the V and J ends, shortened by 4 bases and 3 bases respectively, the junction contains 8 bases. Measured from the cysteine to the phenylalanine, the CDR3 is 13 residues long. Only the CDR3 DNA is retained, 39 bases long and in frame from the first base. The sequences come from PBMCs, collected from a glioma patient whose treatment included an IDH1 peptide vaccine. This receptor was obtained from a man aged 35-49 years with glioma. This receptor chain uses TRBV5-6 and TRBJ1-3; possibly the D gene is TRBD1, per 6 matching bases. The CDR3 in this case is CASSTGNGNTIYF. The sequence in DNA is TGTGCCAGCAGCACAGGGAATGGAAACACCATATATTTT.